This is a list of T cell receptor beta chains from one sample in a study of blood T cell repertoires in COVID-19. Libraries were prepared by immunoSEQ multiplex PCR; TCRdb keeps only in-frame clonotypes and omits some of them. The table records hundreds of thousands of clones, 70% to 90% of them present only once. Sample: PBMCs or T cells enriched from blood (not recorded which). The receptors stem from a woman in her late teens or twenties who had been exposed to COVID-19. CDR3s include the opening cysteine and the closing phenylalanine or tryptophan. Each record gives: CDR3 protein, CDR3 DNA, D gene, V gene, CDR3 length, J gene, clone size. A D gene is named only where the DNA matches it firmly. Not every row has a clone size; where given, it reads once, few, many or a size class.

CASSLFSGTGQEKLFF	TGTGCCAGCAGCTTATTTTCAGGGACAGGGCAAGAAAAACTGTTTTTT	TRBD1	TRBV7-9	16	TRBJ1-4	once
CASSQDFGPREQFF	TGCGCCAGCAGCCAAGATTTTGGCCCCAGGGAGCAGTTCTTC	-	TRBV4-1	14	TRBJ2-1	-
CASSLDRGPNSPLHF	TGCGCCAGCAGCCTCGACAGGGGGCCTAATTCACCCCTCCACTTT	TRBD1	TRBV5-1	15	TRBJ1-6	once
CASSDRPLAGGTDTQYF	TGTGCCAGCAGCGATCGGCCACTAGCGGGAGGCACAGATACGCAGTATTTT	TRBD2	TRBV3-1/TRBV3-2	17	TRBJ2-3	-
CASSPREGLNYGYTF	TGTGCCAGCAGTCCAAGGGAGGGGCTGAACTATGGCTACACCTTC	-	TRBV6-5	15	TRBJ1-2	-
CASSQDGHEAFF	TGTGCCAGCAGTCAGGACGGACATGAAGCTTTCTTT	-	TRBV6-5	12	TRBJ1-1	-
CSADGVFQYF	TGCAGTGCCGACGGGGTGTTCCAGTACTTC	-	TRBV20-1	10	TRBJ2-5	-
CASSQASIGGSGNTIYF	TGCGCCAGCAGCCAAGCTAGTATCGGGGGATCTGGAAACACCATATATTTT	-	TRBV4-3	17	TRBJ1-3	-
CASSLDVTGEQFF	TGTGCCAGCAGCTTAGACGTTACGGGAGAGCAGTTCTTC	-	TRBV7-8	13	TRBJ2-1	-
CASSQEAGLGQSTGELFF	TGTGCCAGCAGCCAAGAGGCGGGTCTGGGACAGTCCACCGGGGAGCTGTTTTTT	TRBD1	TRBV7-7	18	TRBJ2-2	-
CASSLGGAHKNGYTF	TGTGCCAGCAGTTTAGGAGGGGCACATAAGAATGGCTACACCTTC	-	TRBV28	15	TRBJ1-2	-
CASSLTREGPAQHF	TGCGCCAGCAGCCTAACCAGGGAGGGGCCAGCCCAGCATTTT	-	TRBV4-1	14	TRBJ1-5	-
CASSHNGQGISGEAFF	TGTGCCAGCAGCCACAACGGACAGGGAATATCGGGTGAAGCTTTCTTT	TRBD1	TRBV7-2	16	TRBJ1-1	-
CASSRQGYSGYTF	TGTGCCAGCAGCCGACAGGGGTATTCTGGCTACACCTTC	TRBD1	TRBV5-5	13	TRBJ1-2	-
CASSPRQGGNTEAFF	TGTGCCAGCTCACCACGGCAGGGAGGGAACACTGAAGCTTTCTTT	-	TRBV18	15	TRBJ1-1	-
CASSGQGAYGYTF	TGCGCCAGCAGTGGACAGGGGGCCTATGGCTACACCTTC	TRBD1	TRBV10-1	13	TRBJ1-2	-
CASSFTQGDTEAFF	TGCGCCAGCAGCTTCACACAGGGGGACACTGAAGCTTTCTTT	TRBD1	TRBV4-1	14	TRBJ1-1	-
CASSPGRPGANYGYTF	TGTGCCAGTAGTCCGGGAAGGCCGGGAGCTAACTATGGCTACACCTTC	-	TRBV19	16	TRBJ1-2	-
CASSLVGQGINEKLFF	TGTGCCAGCAGCTTGGTGGGACAGGGTATTAATGAAAAACTGTTTTTT	TRBD1	TRBV5-5	16	TRBJ1-4	once
CASSRGRSSSNTEAFF	TGTGCCAGCAGCCGGGGGAGGTCCAGCTCGAACACTGAAGCTTTCTTT	-	TRBV28	16	TRBJ1-1	once